This TCR beta chain was captured in a study of vaccination and CD4 T cells after COVID-19. Germline loops: CDR1 MGHDK, CDR2 SYGVNS. The CDR3 has 12 amino acids. With 6 bases clipped from V and 14 bases from J, the junction kept 10 bases outside the gene matches. TCRdb reanalysed the PCR reads using MiXCR and keeps one entry per CDR3 protein. The repertoire includes approximately 30,000 distinct CDR3 sequences, 45% to 65% of them detected once, and around 5.5% sits in the top ten. The time point is: late sampling 161 to 241 days after vaccination in a few convalescent patients. The source material was CD4+ T cells from blood, sampled about 7 months after SARS-CoV-2 vaccination. The chain uses TRBV25-1 and TRBJ1-1; 9 nucleotides agree with TRBD1. This TCR was sampled from a human donor who had recovered from COVID-19. The CDR3 sequence is CASSADRGIRFF. CDR3 nucleotide sequence: TGTGCCAGCAGCGCCGACAGGGGGATAAGATTCTTT.